This T cell receptor beta chain was sequenced for a study of T cell responses to AZD1222 COVID-19 vaccine. Sequenced by immunoSEQ multiplex PCR; TCRdb stores in-frame clones only, minus some. This table holds around 150,000 clones, 90% found once. V was clipped by 4 bases and J by 4 bases, with 16 bases between them. CDR1 GTSNPN and CDR2 SVGIG come from the germline V gene (reference sequence). This CDR3 is 15 amino acids long. Study conclusions and caveats: Donor demographics were predominantly white British with a female majority; clonal diversity may be underestimated. Spike regions recognized by vaccine-associated CD4 TCRs spanned the protein, led by 160-218 and 743-854.

On this clone: No antigen is known for it.

Sequencing was performed on peripheral blood, taken on day 0 of AZD1222 vaccination. This receptor was taken from an adult in good health. The chain carries TRBV30 and TRBJ1-4; D is unresolved. In nucleotides, the CDR3 is TGTGCCTGGACTTCCGGGCTTACCCTTAATGAAAAACTGTTTTTT. It encodes CAWTSGLTLNEKLFF. Filled out from reference TRBV30 and TRBJ1-4, the complete variable domain reads SQTIHQWPATLVQPVGSPLSLECTVEGTSNPNLYWYRQAAGRGLQLLFYSVGIGQISSEVPQNLSASRPQDRQFILSSKKLLLSDSGFYLCAWTSGLTLNEKLFFGSGTQLSVL.